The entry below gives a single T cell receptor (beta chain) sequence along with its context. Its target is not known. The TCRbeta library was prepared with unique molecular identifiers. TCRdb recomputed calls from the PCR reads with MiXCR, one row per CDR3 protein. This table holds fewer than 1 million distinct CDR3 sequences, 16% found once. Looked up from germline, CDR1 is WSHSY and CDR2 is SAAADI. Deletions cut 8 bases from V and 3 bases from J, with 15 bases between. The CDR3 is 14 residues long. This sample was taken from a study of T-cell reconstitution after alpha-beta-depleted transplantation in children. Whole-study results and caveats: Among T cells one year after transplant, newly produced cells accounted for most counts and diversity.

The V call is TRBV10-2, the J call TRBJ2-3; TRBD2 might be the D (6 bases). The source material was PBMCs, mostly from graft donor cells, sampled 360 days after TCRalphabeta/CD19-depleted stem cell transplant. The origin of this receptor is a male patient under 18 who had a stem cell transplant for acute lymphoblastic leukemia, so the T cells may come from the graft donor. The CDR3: CASSNRDFTDTQYF. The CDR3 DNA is TGCGCCAGCTCGAACCGGGACTTTACAGATACGCAGTATTTT.